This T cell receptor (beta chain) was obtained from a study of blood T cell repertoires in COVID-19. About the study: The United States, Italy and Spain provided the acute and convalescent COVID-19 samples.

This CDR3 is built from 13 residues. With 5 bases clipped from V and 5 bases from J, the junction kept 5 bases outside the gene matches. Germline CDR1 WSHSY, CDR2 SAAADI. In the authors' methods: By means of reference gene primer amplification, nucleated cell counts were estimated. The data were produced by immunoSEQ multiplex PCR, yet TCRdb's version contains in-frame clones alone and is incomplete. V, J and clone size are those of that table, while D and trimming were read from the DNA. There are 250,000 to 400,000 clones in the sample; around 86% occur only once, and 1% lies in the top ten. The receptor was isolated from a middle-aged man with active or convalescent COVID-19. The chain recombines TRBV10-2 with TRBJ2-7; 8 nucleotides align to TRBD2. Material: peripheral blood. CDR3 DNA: TGCGCCAGCAGTTGGACTAGCCGCAACGAGCAGTACTTC. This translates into CASSWTSRNEQYF.